These 14 T cell receptor beta chains originate from one sample sequenced in a study of cytomegalovirus exposure and HLA in healthy donors. Researchers ran the PCR with 60 Vbeta and 13 Jbeta primers. The protocol was immunoSEQ multiplex PCR, while the TCRdb copy is restricted to in-frame clones and leaves out a portion. The sample has roughly 170,000 clones; 76% are singletons. The specimen sequenced was PBMCs. The receptors shown here come from a female donor in good health and CMV-seronegative.

The chain employs TRBV30 and TRBJ2-1; tentative D call: TRBD2 (6 bases). The CDR3 is 11 amino acids. Trimming took off 3 bases at V and 15 bases at J, with 15 bases between the two ends. Germline assignment: CDR1 GTSNPN and CDR2 SVGIG (reference sequence). The chain's CDR3 is CAWRGGGSVFF. CDR3 DNA sequence: TGTGCCTGGAGGGGAGGAGGTAGCGTGTTCTTC. Full variable domain (rest looked up from reference TRBV30 and TRBJ2-1): SQTIHQWPATLVQPVGSPLSLECTVEGTSNPNLYWYRQAAGRGLQLLFYSVGIGQISSEVPQNLSASRPQDRQFILSSKKLLLSDSGFYLCAWRGGGSVFFGPGTRLTVL.

Comment on this clone: The junction does not match germline at one end; this may be a read error. This chain links TRBV30 with TRBJ1-1; TRBD1 aligns across 8 bases. This CDR3 contains 15 residues. The germline V gene has CDR1 GTSNPN and CDR2 SVGIG (reference sequence). The CDR3: CAWGVETGTGTKAFF. CDR3 coding DNA: TGTGCCTGGGGCGTCGAAACAGGGACAGGCACTAAAGCTTTCTTT.

J is TRBJ1-1 and V is TRBV25-1; tentative D call: TRBD1 (6 bases). Germline V gene data show CDR1 as MGHDK and CDR2 as SYGVNS. The CDR3 spans 11 residues. The V end lost 4 bases, the J end lost 12 bases, and 12 bases lay between the germline ends. The DNA for the CDR3 is TGTGCCAGCAGTGTTGCAGGGGTAACTTTCTTT. Its translation is CASSVAGVTFF.

The sample holds a few counts of this clone. The chain recombines TRBV19 with TRBJ1-3; perhaps TRBD1 as D (5 bases). The CDR3 has 16 amino acids. In germline, CDR1 is LNHDA, CDR2 SQIVND (reference sequence). Trimming stripped 6 bases from V and 0 bases from J, with 15 bases between. The CDR3 here is CASRMGQASSGNTIYF. The CDR3 region has the DNA TGTGCCAGTAGGATGGGGCAGGCAAGCTCTGGAAACACCATATATTTT.

Points on this clone: A read error may produce the germline difference seen at one junction end. This chain connects TRBV19 to TRBJ2-6; 11 nucleotides line up with TRBD1. Germline V CDR1 and CDR2: LNHDA, SQIVND (reference sequence). This CDR3 is built from 17 residues. CDR3 amino acids: CASSTGQGATGANGLTF. The CDR3 coding sequence is TGTGCCAGTAGTACCGGACAGGGGGCAACAGGGGCCAACGGCCTGACTTTC.

The chain combines TRBV4-1 with TRBJ2-5; no clear D gene. Trimming shortened V by 1 base and J by 1 base, and 13 bases separated the two germline ends. From germline, CDR1 is MGHRA and CDR2 YSYEKL. The CDR3 runs 16 residues. The chain's CDR3 is CASSQVPVPSQETQYF. CDR3 sequence (DNA): TGCGCCAGCAGCCAAGTCCCTGTTCCCAGCCAAGAGACCCAGTACTTC.

This chain joins TRBV28 and TRBJ1-2; 8 bases align to TRBD1. CDR1 MDHEN and CDR2 SYDVKM come from the germline V gene. V shed 6 bases, J shed 4 bases, and the junction held 7 bases outside the gene matches. This CDR3 has 14 residues. CDR3 sequence (DNA): TGTGCCAGCAGCGAGGGACAGGCGACCTATGGCTACACCTTC. Amino acids: CASSEGQATYGYTF.

The J gene is TRBJ2-7, the V gene TRBV6-5, with 11 bases that match TRBD2. V gave up 2 bases and J gave up 4 bases; unmatched junction bases: 4. This CDR3 spans 15 amino acids. CDR1 and CDR2 (germline): MNHEY, SVGAGI. The CDR3 reads CASSYKTSGGYEQYF. CDR3 DNA sequence: TGTGCCAGCAGTTACAAAACTAGCGGGGGTTACGAGCAGTACTTC.

The chain employs TRBV7-9 and TRBJ2-2; D might be TRBD2 (6 bases). The CDR3 loop spans 14 amino acids. From germline, CDR1 is SEHNR and CDR2 FQNEAQ (reference sequence). Trimming removed 8 bases from V and 7 bases from J, with 17 bases in between. The CDR3 here is CASLLYGGDGELFF. The CDR3 nucleotides are TGTGCCAGCCTCTTATACGGCGGGGACGGGGAGCTGTTTTTT.

The V gene is TRBV4-2, the J gene TRBJ1-1; D is perhaps TRBD1 (5 bases). With 0 bases removed from V and 0 bases from J, the gap between germline ends came to 8 bases. CDR1 is LGHNA, CDR2 YNFKEQ, per germline. The CDR3 runs 15 residues. CDR3 nucleotide sequence: TGTGCCAGCAGCCAAGATGCGGGGGTGAACACTGAAGCTTTCTTT. Translation gives CASSQDAGVNTEAFF.

The CDR3 coding sequence is TGTGCCAGCTCACGACTAGCGGGGGGCACAGATACGCAGTATTTT. Translation gives CASSRLAGGTDTQYF. The chain links TRBV18 to TRBJ2-3; 12 bases agree with TRBD2. CDR3 length: 15 residues. V was pared by 4 bases and J by 1 base, with 0 bases of the junction left unmatched. Germline CDR1 reads KGHSH; CDR2 reads LQKENI.

This rearrangement joins TRBV7-6 to TRBJ2-1; TRBD2 might be the D (5 bases). Germline V gives CDR1 SGHVS, CDR2 FNYEAQ. This CDR3 has 18 residues. V lost 3 bases to trimming and J lost 0 bases, with 18 bases between them. CDR3 bases: TGTGCCAGCAGCTTCCTGCCGCTAGCTTCCAGCTCCTACAATGAGCAGTTCTTC. Translated: CASSFLPLASSSYNEQFF.

The chain recombines TRBV18 with TRBJ2-7; TRBD1 matches 7 bases. V dropped 4 bases and J dropped 0; count of bases not matched to a gene: 6. Looked up from germline, CDR1 is KGHSH and CDR2 is LQKENI. The CDR3 has 15 amino acids. The CDR3 sequence: CASSRLAGGSYEQYF. CDR3 in DNA: TGTGCCAGCTCACGCTTGGCAGGGGGCTCCTACGAGCAGTACTTC.

This clone was found once. This chain links TRBV28 with TRBJ2-7; D is uncertain. The V gene's germline CDR1 is MDHEN and CDR2 SYDVKM. V dropped 3 bases and J dropped 2 bases, with 5 bases sitting between them. The CDR3 contains 12 residues. The CDR3 loop is CASSFLPYEQYF. The CDR3 DNA reads TGTGCCAGCAGTTTCCTACCCTACGAGCAGTACTTC. Complete variable domain (other parts from reference TRBV28 and TRBJ2-7): DVKVTQSSRYLVKRTGEKVFLECVQDMDHENMFWYRQDPGLGLRLIYFSYDVKMKEKGDIPEGYSVSREKKERFSLILESASTNQTSMYLCASSFLPYEQYFGPGTRLTVT.